The present T cell receptor beta chain was sequenced within a study of human T cells and chemical hapten exposure. The wider study: All through the roughly 25-week study, the scalp of each patient received diphenylcyclopropenone doses weekly.

At least ten counts were recorded for this clonotype. This CDR3 region has 13 residues. Germline CDR1 and CDR2: MGHDK and SYGVNS. V was shortened by 8 bases and J by 4 bases, with 14 bases between the two germline ends. Regarding time point: pre-sensitization, week 0. The treatment: therapeutic diphenylcyclopropenone sensitization with weekly scalp DPC. Venepuncture was done earlier than the placement of each patch test. Each CDR3 protein is one row after TCRdb ran MiXCR on the RACE reads. The repertoire holds around 120,000 distinct CDR3 sequences, with about 14% as singletons. Sequenced material: whole blood, taken in connection with sensitization to the hapten diphenylcyclopropenone (DPC). The sequence derives from a woman younger than 30 with alopecia areata. Some clones in this sample may be carry-over from other donors' samples. The chain is built from TRBV25-1 and TRBJ1-1; D perhaps matches TRBD1 (6 bases). The CDR3 DNA reads as TGTGCCAGCGTGGGGTCAGGGGTCACTGAAGCTTTCTTT. Protein product: CASVGSGVTEAFF.